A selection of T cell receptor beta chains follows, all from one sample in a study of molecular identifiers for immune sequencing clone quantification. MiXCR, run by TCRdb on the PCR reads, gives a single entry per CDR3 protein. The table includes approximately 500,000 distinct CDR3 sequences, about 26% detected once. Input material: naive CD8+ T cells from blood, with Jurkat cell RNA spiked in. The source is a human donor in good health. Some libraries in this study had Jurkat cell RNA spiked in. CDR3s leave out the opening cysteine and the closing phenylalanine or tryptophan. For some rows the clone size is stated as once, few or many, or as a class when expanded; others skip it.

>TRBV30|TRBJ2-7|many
AWSVASGLTYEQY
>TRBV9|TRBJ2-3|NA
ASSVEGGPGGTDTQY
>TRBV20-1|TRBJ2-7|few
SARTGAEYEQY
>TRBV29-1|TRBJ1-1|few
SVIADTEAF
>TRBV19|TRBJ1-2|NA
ASSISGQAYGYT
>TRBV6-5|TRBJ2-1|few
ASRASGRVDEQF
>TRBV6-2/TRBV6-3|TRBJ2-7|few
ASNPGLKNYEQY
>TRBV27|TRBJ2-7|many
ASSYGGGLGEQY
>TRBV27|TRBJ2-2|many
ASSFGANTGELF
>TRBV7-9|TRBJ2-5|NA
ASSLYADHQEAQY
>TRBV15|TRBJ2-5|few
ATSPSGGDQETQY
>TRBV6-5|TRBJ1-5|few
ASSPTGGAGQPQH
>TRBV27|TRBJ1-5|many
ASSLSYNQPQH
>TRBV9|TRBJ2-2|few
ASSVAGLAGEGTGELF
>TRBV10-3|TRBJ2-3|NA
AISESMAEGTDTQY
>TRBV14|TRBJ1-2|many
ASSRTGNGYT
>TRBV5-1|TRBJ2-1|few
ASSPTSGGASYNEQF
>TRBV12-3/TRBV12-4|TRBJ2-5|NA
ASSDRGGETQY
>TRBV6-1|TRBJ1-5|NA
ASRGLANQPQH
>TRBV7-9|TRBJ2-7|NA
ASSLKAYEQY
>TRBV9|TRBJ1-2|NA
ASSGPARYGYT
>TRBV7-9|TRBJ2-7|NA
ASSAIAGSTHEQY
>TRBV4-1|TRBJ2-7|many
ASSHLSGYEQY
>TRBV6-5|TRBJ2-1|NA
ASSIQGLLYNEQF
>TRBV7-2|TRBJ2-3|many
ASSLVAGGPDTQY
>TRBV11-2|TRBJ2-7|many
ASSRLTYRGPEDYEQY
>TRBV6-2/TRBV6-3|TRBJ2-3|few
ASSYQDTYTDTQY
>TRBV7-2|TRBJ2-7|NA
ASSYGGQTYEQY
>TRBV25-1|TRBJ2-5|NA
ASNPPGQGFETQY
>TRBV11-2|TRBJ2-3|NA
ASIPLIDTQY
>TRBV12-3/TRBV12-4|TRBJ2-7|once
ASSLTPSRSIYEQY